Shown below are 32 T cell receptor beta chains from a single sample sequenced in a study of control samples from healthy donors and cancer patients (dated by TCRdb to the early 2020s). To prepare the library, the immunoSEQ multiplex PCR assay was applied. The immuneACCESS repertoire file appears here via TCRdb, limited to in-frame rearrangements. These files lack a portion of the clones; in checked studies, under half of the deficit traces to unresolved V genes, and the cause of the others is not known. The sample yields 99,000 or so clones; about four fifths were counted once. Of the sample, approximately 13% is held by the ten largest clones. Sequences were obtained from blood. The receptors were sampled from a woman aged 50 to 60 in good health.

This clone was seen a single time. This chain connects TRBV5-4 to TRBJ2-7; no firm D call. V dropped 0 bases and J dropped 1 base, with 8 bases sitting between them. The CDR3 totals 14 residues. Per germline, CDR1 SGHNT and CDR2 YYREEE (reference sequence). CDR3 protein: CASSLDWRSYEQYF. The CDR3 DNA reads TGTGCCAGCAGCTTGGATTGGAGATCCTACGAGCAGTACTTC.

This chain uses TRBV5-4 with TRBJ1-6, with TRBD1 matching over 9 bases. The CDR3 consists of 15 residues. Germline lookup yields CDR1 SGHNT and CDR2 YYREEE (reference sequence). V gave up 3 bases and J gave up 7 bases; unmatched junction bases: 5. Here the CDR3 DNA reads TGTGCCAGCAGCTCCGGACAGGGGCGAAATTCACCCCTCCACTTT. It codes for CASSSGQGRNSPLHF.

V gene TRBV5-6 combines with J gene TRBJ1-2; D unclear. The length of the CDR3 is 15 residues. Germline-derived CDR1 and CDR2 are SGHDT and YYEEEE. Trimming took off 5 bases at V and 4 bases at J, with 18 bases between the two ends. CDR3 DNA: TGTGCCAGCAGTTCGATGGGCAGAGCCTCCTATGGCTACACCTTC. Translated: CASSSMGRASYGYTF.

The chain uses TRBV27 and TRBJ1-1, with D possibly matching TRBD1 (5 bases). Trimming took 8 bases from V and 1 from J, leaving 14 bases between them. CDR3 length: 14 amino acids. CDR1 and CDR2 from the germline V gene are MNHEY and SMNVEV (reference sequence). CDR3 residues: CASAAAGSNTEAFF. CDR3 nucleotide sequence: TGTGCCAGCGCGGCGGCAGGGTCGAACACTGAAGCTTTCTTT.

For the CDR3, the DNA is TGTGCCAGCAGGCTTATGAGTTCGGTGAATGAGCAGTTCTTC. This encodes CASRLMSSVNEQFF. The chain employs TRBV27 and TRBJ2-1; D is unclear. CDR3 length: 14 amino acids. From germline, CDR1 is MNHEY and CDR2 SMNVEV (reference sequence). Trimming took off 6 bases at V and 7 bases at J, with 16 bases between the two ends.

This clone showed up just a few times. The J gene is TRBJ2-3, the V gene TRBV28, with TRBD2 matching over 7 bases. Germline assignment: CDR1 MDHEN and CDR2 SYDVKM. V shed 5 bases and J 2 bases; nucleotides not matched to a gene: 7. The CDR3 contains 15 residues. CDR3 sequence (DNA): TGTGCCAGCAGTCCCCCTAGCGGACTCACAGATACGCAGTATTTT. Amino acid sequence: CASSPPSGLTDTQYF.

The rearrangement joins TRBV7-9 to TRBJ1-1; D unclear. Per germline, CDR1 SEHNR and CDR2 FQNEAQ (reference sequence). CDR3 length: 15 amino acids. The ends were cut back, 2 bases at V and 0 bases at J, with 10 bases in the middle. In nucleotides, the CDR3 is TGTGCCAGCAGCTTACGGAAACAGATGAACACTGAAGCTTTCTTT. Amino acid sequence: CASSLRKQMNTEAFF.

The chain couples TRBV4-3 to TRBJ2-3; 8 positions agree with TRBD2. The CDR3 is made up of 16 amino acids. After removal of 1 base from V and 5 bases from J, the junction contained 8 bases not matched to a gene. CDR1 is LGHNA, CDR2 YSLEER, per germline. The CDR3 bases are TGCGCCAGCAGCCAAGTTTCGGGGGGGCTAGGAGATACGCAGTATTTT. This gives the protein CASSQVSGGLGDTQYF.

This chain joins TRBV7-3 and TRBJ2-2; possibly TRBD2 for D (6 bases). V was pared by 5 bases and J by 2 bases, with 15 bases between. The CDR3 has 16 amino acids. Germline values: CDR1 SGHTA, CDR2 FQGTGA. The CDR3 DNA sequence: TGTGCCAGCAGCGTCGAGCAGCGGGCCAACACCGGGGAGCTGTTTTTT. It encodes CASSVEQRANTGELFF.

This clone was seen just once. CDR3 DNA sequence: TGTGCCAGCAGCCCCCTCGTGTTCCAGGGGAATCAGCCCCAGCATTTT. It encodes CASSPLVFQGNQPQHF. This chain links TRBV28 with TRBJ1-5; D might be TRBD1 (6 bases). The V gene's germline CDR1 is MDHEN and CDR2 SYDVKM. Trimming cost V 6 bases and J 4 bases, with 19 bases left between them. The CDR3 consists of 16 residues.

The chain combines TRBV19 with TRBJ2-2; weak D call: TRBD1 (6 bases). With 7 bases removed from V and 4 bases from J, the gap between germline ends came to 22 bases. CDR3 length: 17 amino acids. Germline loops: CDR1 LNHDA, CDR2 SQIVND (reference sequence). CDR3 region: CASTLMAGQTATGELFF. The CDR3 DNA reads TGTGCCAGTACATTGATGGCAGGACAGACTGCCACCGGGGAGCTGTTTTTT.

CDR3 bases: TGTGCCAGCAGTTACTCTCCGGACTGGGACCAGTACTTC. The encoded protein is CASSYSPDWDQYF. This rearrangement joins TRBV6-6 to TRBJ2-5, with D maybe TRBD2 (5 bases). Germline CDR1 reads MNHNY; CDR2 reads SVGAGI (reference sequence). Trimming removed 0 bases at V and 10 bases at J, with 12 bases between. The CDR3 length is 13 residues.

This rearrangement joins TRBV6-2 or TRBV6-3 to TRBJ1-1; no clear D gene. The V gene lost 4 bases and the J gene lost 1 base, with 4 bases spanning the gap. Germline CDR1 reads MNHEY; CDR2 reads SVGEGT. This CDR3 is 12 amino acids long. CDR3 loop: CASSFKNTEAFF. In DNA form, the CDR3 reads TGTGCCAGCAGTTTCAAGAACACTGAAGCTTTCTTT.

The rearrangement links TRBV4-2 to TRBJ2-2; 7 bases are shared with TRBD2. The CDR3 contains 16 residues. The germline gives CDR1 LGHNA, CDR2 YNFKEQ. Trimming at V came to 0 bases and at J to 5 bases, leaving 6 bases not matched to a gene. CDR3 amino acids: CASSQEQRGGTGELFF. The DNA of the CDR3 is TGTGCCAGCAGCCAAGAGCAGCGGGGCGGGACCGGGGAGCTGTTTTTT.

This chain connects TRBV18 to TRBJ1-6; possibly TRBD1 for D (5 bases). The germline V gene encodes CDR1 KGHSH and CDR2 LQKENI. The germline V and J ends were trimmed by 4 bases and 10 bases, with 14 bases remaining between them. The CDR3 loop spans 14 amino acids. The DNA for the CDR3 is TGTGCCAGCTCACGTGAGGGGCACCGGTCACCCCTCCACTTT. Protein sequence: CASSREGHRSPLHF.

This chain links TRBV6-1 with TRBJ1-2, with a possible D match to TRBD1 (5 bases). The CDR3 has 14 residues. The germline V gene encodes CDR1 MNHNS and CDR2 SASEGT. V shed 3 bases and J shed 3 bases, with 11 bases lying between them. The CDR3 DNA is TGTGCCAGCAGTGAGGGGGGATTTTACTATGGCTACACCTTC. Its translation is CASSEGGFYYGYTF.

This clone occurred once. The same CDR3 is also encoded by other DNA sequences in this sample. V is TRBV19 and J is TRBJ1-4, with D unclear. This CDR3 spans 14 amino acids. CDR1 and CDR2 (germline): LNHDA, SQIVND (reference sequence). V was pared by 9 bases and J by 2 bases, with 13 bases between. The CDR3 region is CASSPPGTNEKLFF. The CDR3 region has the DNA TGTGCCAGCAGCCCACCTGGTACTAATGAAAAACTGTTTTTT.

This chain uses TRBV5-5 with TRBJ1-5; D is perhaps TRBD1 (5 bases). The CDR3 length is 15 residues. Germline-derived CDR1 and CDR2 are SGHKS and YYEKEE (reference sequence). Between the trimmed V and J ends, which lost 1 base and 5 bases, there was a span of 13 bases. CDR3 sequence reads: CASSLTPGPHQPQHF. In nucleotides, the CDR3 is TGTGCCAGCAGCTTGACTCCGGGGCCCCATCAGCCCCAGCATTTT.

This chain joins TRBV29-1 and TRBJ1-1; TRBD1 might be the D (5 bases). Deletions cut 0 bases from V and 1 base from J, with 6 bases between. The CDR3 spans 13 residues. Looked up from germline, CDR1 is SQVTM and CDR2 is ANQGSEA. The CDR3 DNA reads as TGCAGCGTTGAAGAGGGGGGGAACACTGAAGCTTTCTTT. Translating it yields CSVEEGGNTEAFF.

The CDR3 sequence is CASSLDPQRSLFF. In DNA, the CDR3 is TGTGCCAGCAGCTTAGATCCGCAGAGGTCATTGTTCTTC. The chain is built from TRBV11-2 and TRBJ2-1, with D uncertain. The CDR3 sequence is 13 residues long. Germline V gives CDR1 SGHAT, CDR2 FQNNGV. V was shortened by 0 bases and J by 15 bases, with 15 bases between the two germline ends. Full variable domain (remainder filled in from reference TRBV11-2 and TRBJ2-1): EAGVAQSPRYKIIEKRQSVAFWCNPISGHATLYWYQQILGQGPKLLIQFQNNGVVDDSQLPKDRFSAERLKGVDSTLKIQPAKLEDSAVYLCASSLDPQRSLFFGPGTRLTVL.

The chain employs TRBV7-2 and TRBJ1-4; D is ambiguous. Trimming removed 4 bases at V and 8 bases at J, with 14 bases between. The CDR3 is 14 residues long. The germline V gene has CDR1 SGHTA and CDR2 FQGNSA. The CDR3 nucleotides read TGTGCCAGCAGCTCAGGACGGGCGGGAGAAAAACTGTTTTTT. Its translation: CASSSGRAGEKLFF.

J is TRBJ2-7 and V is TRBV4-2; no definite D call. Germline V CDR1 and CDR2: LGHNA, YNFKEQ. CDR3 length: 14 amino acids. Trimming shortened V by 2 bases and J by 4 bases, and 12 bases separated the two germline ends. The CDR3 sequence is CASSQLFSGYEQYF. The CDR3 DNA sequence: TGTGCCAGCAGCCAACTGTTTTCTGGGTACGAGCAGTACTTC.

The chain recombines TRBV18 with TRBJ2-5; 8 bases map to TRBD1. There are 15 residues in the CDR3. CDR1 and CDR2 (germline): KGHSH, LQKENI. J was trimmed by 5 bases and V by 1 base; bases with no gene match: 6. This chain's CDR3 is CASSPLTGAGETQYF. CDR3 in DNA: TGTGCCAGCTCACCACTGACAGGGGCGGGGGAGACCCAGTACTTC.

This clone has a handful of counts. This chain uses TRBV12-3 or TRBV12-4 with TRBJ2-5, with a tentative D call TRBD1 (6 bases). Between the trimmed V and J ends, which lost 7 bases and 6 bases, there was a span of 15 bases. The CDR3 runs to 13 residues. The CDR3 DNA reads TGTGCCAGCAACCTACAGGGAACCAAGACCCAGTACTTC. Translation: CASNLQGTKTQYF.

The V gene is TRBV27, the J gene TRBJ2-2; D is tentatively TRBD1 or TRBD2 (5 bases each). Germline V CDR1 and CDR2: MNHEY, SMNVEV (reference sequence). Trimming cost V 6 bases and J 6 bases, with 14 bases left between them. The CDR3 length is 14 residues. The CDR3 reads CASSPIQGPGELFF. CDR3 coding DNA: TGTGCCAGCAGCCCTATTCAGGGACCCGGGGAGCTGTTTTTT.

The V and J genes are TRBV28 and TRBJ1-5, with 7 nucleotides matching TRBD1. The germline V gene has CDR1 MDHEN and CDR2 SYDVKM. This CDR3 region has 15 residues. Losses at the gene ends were 6 bases for V and 3 bases for J; bases not matched to a gene: 8. The DNA of the CDR3 is TGTGCCAGCAGCCGATTAACAGGGGACAATCAGCCCCAGCATTTT. This sequence encodes CASSRLTGDNQPQHF.

J is TRBJ2-3 and V is TRBV10-3; 10 bases are shared with TRBD1. There are 19 residues in the CDR3. Per the germline V gene, CDR1 is ENHRY and CDR2 is SYGVKD. Germline trimming cut 2 bases from V and 1 base from J; bases unmatched to any gene: 12. CDR3 DNA: TGTGCCATCAGTGAGATCGGACAGGGGGTAGCGGAGGGCACAGATACGCAGTATTTT. Translating gives CAISEIGQGVAEGTDTQYF.

V is TRBV2 and J is TRBJ1-1; the D gene is possibly TRBD1 (5 bases). Germline-derived CDR1 and CDR2 are SNHLY and FYNNEI. The length of the CDR3 is 13 residues. V was clipped by 6 bases and J by 2 bases, with 10 bases between them. The CDR3 reads CASRKTVNTEAFF. CDR3 coding DNA: TGTGCCAGCAGGAAGACAGTTAACACTGAAGCTTTCTTT.

The chain employs TRBV5-1 and TRBJ1-3, with TRBD1 matching over 9 bases. The J segment lost 0 bases and the V segment lost 2 bases, leaving 3 bases of the junction unmatched. From germline, CDR1 is SGHRS and CDR2 YFSETQ. This CDR3 comprises 16 residues. CDR3 nucleotide sequence: TGCGCCAGCAGCTTTGGACAGGGGAACTCTGGAAACACCATATATTTT. This translates into CASSFGQGNSGNTIYF.

The chain carries TRBV6-5 and TRBJ1-1; D might be TRBD1 (6 bases). CDR3 length equals 16 residues. CDR1 is MNHEY, CDR2 SVGAGI, per germline. Trimming cost V 2 bases and J 1 base, with 14 bases left between them. The CDR3 region is CASSYLVGAANTEAFF. Written as DNA, the CDR3 is TGTGCCAGCAGTTACCTTGTGGGGGCAGCGAACACTGAAGCTTTCTTT.

V is TRBV3-1 (or the pseudogene TRBV3-2) and J is TRBJ1-5; D gene unclear. V was shortened by 0 bases and J by 2 bases, with 8 bases between the two germline ends. This CDR3 is 15 amino acids long. Germline V gene data show CDR1 as LGHDT and CDR2 as YNNKEL (reference sequence). CDR3: CASSQDRAGNQPQHF. The CDR3 DNA follows: TGTGCCAGCAGCCAAGATAGGGCAGGCAATCAGCCCCAGCATTTT.

This clone is labeled medium-sized. The V call is TRBV5-1, the J call TRBJ1-5; D gene uncertain. Germline CDR1 reads SGHRS; CDR2 reads YFSETQ. V lost 3 bases to trimming and J lost 9 bases, with 13 bases between them. CDR3 length: 13 residues. The CDR3 sequence is CASSSEGDRPQHF. CDR3 nucleotide sequence: TGCGCCAGCAGCTCCGAGGGCGATCGGCCCCAGCATTTT. Combining the CDR3 with reference TRBV5-1 and TRBJ1-5 gives the whole variable domain KAGVTQTPRYLIKTRGQQVTLSCSPISGHRSVSWYQQTPGQGLQFLFEYFSETQRNKGNFPGRFSGRQFSNSRSEMNVSTLELGDSALYLCASSSEGDRPQHFGDGTRLSIL.